What follows are 5 T cell receptor beta chains derived from one specimen sequenced in a study of T cells and Merkel cell carcinoma outcomes. Here immunoSEQ multiplex PCR was the method, and the copy in TCRdb shows in-frame clones only, minus some. This table holds some 14,000 clones, 80% to 95% found once. Input material: tumor tissue from Merkel cell carcinoma. These receptor sequences come from a human donor with Merkel cell carcinoma.

The V and J genes are TRBV18 and TRBJ1-4, with a weak D call TRBD1 (6 bases). Germline loops: CDR1 KGHSH, CDR2 LQKENI. The CDR3 consists of 18 residues. V was shortened by 4 bases and J by 3 bases, with 21 bases between the two germline ends. CDR3: CASSQRNKGGDPNEKLFF. The CDR3 coding sequence is TGTGCCAGCTCACAGCGGAACAAGGGGGGGGACCCTAATGAAAAACTGTTTTTT.

CDR3 loop: CASSQSLAGEETQYF. CDR3 bases: TGCGCCAGCAGCCAAAGCCTGGCAGGAGAAGAGACCCAGTACTTC. The V gene is TRBV4-3, the J gene TRBJ2-5, with unresolved D. CDR3 length: 15 residues. The germline V and J ends were trimmed by 2 bases and 3 bases, with 13 bases remaining between them. CDR1 and CDR2 from the germline V gene are LGHNA and YSLEER.

The J gene is TRBJ2-3, the V gene TRBV30; the match to TRBD2 covers 10 bases. The CDR3 sequence is 14 residues long. CDR1 is GTSNPN and CDR2 is SVGIG in the germline V gene (reference sequence). Losses at the gene ends were 3 bases for V and 6 bases for J; bases not matched to a gene: 6. The CDR3 reads CAWRDSGGVDTQYF. The DNA of the CDR3 is TGTGCCTGGAGAGACAGCGGGGGGGTCGATACGCAGTATTTT.

V gene TRBV7-9 combines with J gene TRBJ2-1; D perhaps matches TRBD1 (5 bases). Germline CDR1 and CDR2: SEHNR and FQNEAQ (reference sequence). The CDR3 consists of 15 residues. V was trimmed by 0 bases and J by 1 base, leaving 7 bases between them. CDR3 residues: CASSLAGRSYNEQFF. CDR3 coding DNA: TGTGCCAGCAGCTTAGCGGGGCGGTCCTACAATGAGCAGTTCTTC.

Worth noting for this clone: This could be a read error, since a much larger clone is one nucleotide away. The sample has other DNA sequences that encode this CDR3 too. The chain joins TRBV30 to TRBJ2-7; TRBD1 agrees at 7 bases. The V segment lost 4 bases and the J segment 1 base; nucleotides outside the gene matches: 4. From germline, CDR1 is GTSNPN and CDR2 SVGIG (reference sequence). The CDR3 has 13 residues. The CDR3 DNA reads as TGTGCCTGGACCGGACAGGATTCCTACGAGCAGTACTTC. Protein: CAWTGQDSYEQYF.